The clone carrying this TCR beta chain showed up just a few times. No antigen is known for it. These data are taken from a study of T cell repertoires in cytomegalovirus infection. Study as a whole: Indications came from public TCR beta signatures; they pointed to CMV infection and to a matching HLA type.

The CDR3 extends over 14 amino acids. V gave up 0 bases and J gave up 5 bases, with 11 bases separating them. CDR1 is MNHNY and CDR2 is SVGAGI in the germline V gene (reference sequence). TCRdb recomputed calls from the reads with MiXCR, one row per CDR3 protein. The table has some 160,000 distinct CDR3 sequences, more than 15% seen once; the top ten hold around 19%. The study's findings and limits: Summed frequency of public TCR beta families distinguished CMV carriers with the relevant HLA.

The TCR sequence derives from a human donor in good health (CMV status not recorded). Some clones in this sample may be carry-over from other donors' samples. The sample comprised CD8+ T cells from PBMCs. This chain connects TRBV6-6 to TRBJ2-7; the D gene is possibly TRBD2 (6 bases). CDR3: CASSYSGGINEQYF. The DNA of the CDR3 is TGTGCCAGCAGTTACTCGGGCGGGATCAACGAGCAGTACTTC.